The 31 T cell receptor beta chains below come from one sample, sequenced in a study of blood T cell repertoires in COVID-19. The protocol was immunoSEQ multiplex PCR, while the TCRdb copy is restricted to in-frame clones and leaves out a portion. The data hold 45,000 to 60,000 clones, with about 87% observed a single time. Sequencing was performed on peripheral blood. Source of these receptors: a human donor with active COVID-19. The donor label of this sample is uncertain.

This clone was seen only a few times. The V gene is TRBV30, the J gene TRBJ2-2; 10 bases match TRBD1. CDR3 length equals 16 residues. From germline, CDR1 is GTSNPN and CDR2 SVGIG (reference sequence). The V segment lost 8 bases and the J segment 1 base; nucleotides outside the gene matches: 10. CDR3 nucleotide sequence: TGTGCCCGTAGACAGGGGGCCTTCTGGAACACCGGGGAGCTGTTTTTT. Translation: CARRQGAFWNTGELFF.

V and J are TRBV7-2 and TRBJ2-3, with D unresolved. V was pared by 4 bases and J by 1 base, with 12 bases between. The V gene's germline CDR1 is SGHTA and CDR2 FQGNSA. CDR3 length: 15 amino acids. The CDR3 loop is CASSSPVVGTDTQYF. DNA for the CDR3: TGTGCCAGCAGCTCCCCGGTGGTAGGCACAGATACGCAGTATTTT. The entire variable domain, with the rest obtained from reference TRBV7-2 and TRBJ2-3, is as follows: GAGVSQSPSNKVTEKGKDVELRCDPISGHTALYWYRQSLGQGLEFLIYFQGNSAPDKSGLPSDRFSAERTGGSVSTLTIQRTQQEDSAVYLCASSSPVVGTDTQYFGPGTRLTVL.

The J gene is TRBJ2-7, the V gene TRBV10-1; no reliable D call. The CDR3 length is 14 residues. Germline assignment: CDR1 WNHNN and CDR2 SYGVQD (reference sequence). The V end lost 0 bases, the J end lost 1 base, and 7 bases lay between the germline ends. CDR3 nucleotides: TGCGCCAGCAGTGAGTCGACGACTTCCTACGAGCAGTACTTC. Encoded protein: CASSESTTSYEQYF.

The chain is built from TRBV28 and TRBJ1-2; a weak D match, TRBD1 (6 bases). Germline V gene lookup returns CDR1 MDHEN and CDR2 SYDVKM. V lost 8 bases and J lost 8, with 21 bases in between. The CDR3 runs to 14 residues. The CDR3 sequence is CASGLGGAVAGYTF. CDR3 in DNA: TGTGCCAGCGGACTCGGGGGGGCCGTGGCAGGCTACACCTTC.

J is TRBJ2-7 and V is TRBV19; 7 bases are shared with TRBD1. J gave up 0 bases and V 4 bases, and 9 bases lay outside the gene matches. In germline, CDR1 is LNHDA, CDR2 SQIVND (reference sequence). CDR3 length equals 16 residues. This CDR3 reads CASSTKLGQSSYEQYF. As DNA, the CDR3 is TGTGCCAGTAGTACCAAACTGGGACAGAGCTCCTACGAGCAGTACTTC.

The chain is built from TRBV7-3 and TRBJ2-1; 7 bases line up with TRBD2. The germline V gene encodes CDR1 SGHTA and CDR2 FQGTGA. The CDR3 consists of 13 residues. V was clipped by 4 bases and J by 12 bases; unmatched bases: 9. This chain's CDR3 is CASSSERGATQFF. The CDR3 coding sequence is TGTGCCAGCAGCTCCGAGCGGGGTGCCACGCAGTTCTTC.

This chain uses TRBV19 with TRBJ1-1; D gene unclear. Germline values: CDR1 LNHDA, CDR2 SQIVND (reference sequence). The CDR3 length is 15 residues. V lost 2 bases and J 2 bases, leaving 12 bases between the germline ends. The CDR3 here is CASSISTSGNTEAFF. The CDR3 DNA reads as TGTGCCAGTAGTATATCGACATCAGGTAACACTGAAGCTTTCTTT. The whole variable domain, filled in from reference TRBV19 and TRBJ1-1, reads DGGITQSPKYLFRKEGQNVTLSCEQNLNHDAMYWYRQDPGQGLRLIYYSQIVNDFQKGDIAEGYSVSREKKESFPLTVTSAQKNPTAFYLCASSISTSGNTEAFFGQGTRLTVV.

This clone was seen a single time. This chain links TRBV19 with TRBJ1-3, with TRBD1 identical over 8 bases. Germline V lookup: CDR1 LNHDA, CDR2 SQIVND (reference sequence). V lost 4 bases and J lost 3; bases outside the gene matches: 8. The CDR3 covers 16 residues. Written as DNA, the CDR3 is TGTGCCAGTAGTACCATAGCAGGGGGCGGTGGAAACACCATATATTTT. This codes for CASSTIAGGGGNTIYF.

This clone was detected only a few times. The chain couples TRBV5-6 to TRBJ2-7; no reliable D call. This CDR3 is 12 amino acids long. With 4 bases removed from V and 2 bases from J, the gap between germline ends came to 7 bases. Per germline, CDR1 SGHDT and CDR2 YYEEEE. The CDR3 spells CASSLPPYEQYF. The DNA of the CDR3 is TGTGCCAGCAGCCTACCCCCCTACGAGCAGTACTTC.

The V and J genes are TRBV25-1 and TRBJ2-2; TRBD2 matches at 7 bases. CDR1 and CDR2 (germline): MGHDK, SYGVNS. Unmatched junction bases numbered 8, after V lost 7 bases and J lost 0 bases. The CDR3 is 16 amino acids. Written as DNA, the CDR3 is TGTGCCAGCACCCAAGCGGCGGGGGCGAACACCGGGGAGCTGTTTTTT. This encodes CASTQAAGANTGELFF.

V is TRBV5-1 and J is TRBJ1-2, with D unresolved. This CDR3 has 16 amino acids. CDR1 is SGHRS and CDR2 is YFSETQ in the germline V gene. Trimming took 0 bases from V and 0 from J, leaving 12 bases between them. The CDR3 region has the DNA TGCGCCAGCAGCTTGGGTCTAACAGAATCTAACTATGGCTACACCTTC. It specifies CASSLGLTESNYGYTF.

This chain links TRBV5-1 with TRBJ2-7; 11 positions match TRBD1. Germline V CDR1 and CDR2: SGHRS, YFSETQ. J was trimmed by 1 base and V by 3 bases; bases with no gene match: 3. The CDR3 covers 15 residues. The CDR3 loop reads CASSWGQGVSYEQYF. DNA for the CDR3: TGCGCCAGCAGCTGGGGACAGGGGGTGTCCTACGAGCAGTACTTC.

The CDR3 spells CASSPTKNNEQFF. DNA for the CDR3: TGTGCCAGCTCACCTACTAAGAACAATGAGCAGTTCTTC. The rearrangement uses TRBV18 and TRBJ2-1; D not certain. V gave up 3 bases and J gave up 5 bases, with 8 bases separating them. This CDR3 region has 13 residues. CDR1 is KGHSH, CDR2 LQKENI, per germline. Based on the CDR3 plus reference TRBV18 and TRBJ2-1, the full variable domain is NAGVMQNPRHLVRRRGQEARLRCSPMKGHSHVYWYRQLPEEGLKFMVYLQKENIIDESGMPKERFSAEFPKEGPSILRIQQVVRGDSAAYFCASSPTKNNEQFFGPGTRLTVL.

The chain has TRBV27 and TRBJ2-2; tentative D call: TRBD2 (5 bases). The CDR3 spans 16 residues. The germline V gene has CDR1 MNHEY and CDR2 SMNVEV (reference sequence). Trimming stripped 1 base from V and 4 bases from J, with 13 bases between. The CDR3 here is CASSLYLGRGTGELFF. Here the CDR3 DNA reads TGTGCCAGCAGTTTATATTTGGGGAGAGGCACCGGGGAGCTGTTTTTT.

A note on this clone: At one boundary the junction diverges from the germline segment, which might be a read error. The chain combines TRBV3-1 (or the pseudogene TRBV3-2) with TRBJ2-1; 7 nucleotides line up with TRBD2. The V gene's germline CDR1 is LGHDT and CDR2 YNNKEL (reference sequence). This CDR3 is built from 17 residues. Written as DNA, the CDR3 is TGTGCCGGCAGCCAAGAGCCTTCTAGCGGATCCTACAATGAGCAGTTCTTC. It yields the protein CAGSQEPSSGSYNEQFF.

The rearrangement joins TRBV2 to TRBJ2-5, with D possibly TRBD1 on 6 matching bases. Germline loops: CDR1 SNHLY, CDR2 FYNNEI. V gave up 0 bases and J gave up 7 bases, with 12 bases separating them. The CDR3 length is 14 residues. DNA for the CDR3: TGTGCCAGCAGTGAAGCGGGGGCGGCGGGGACCCAGTACTTC. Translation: CASSEAGAAGTQYF. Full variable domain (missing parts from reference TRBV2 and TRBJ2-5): EPEVTQTPSHQVTQMGQEVILRCVPISNHLYFYWYRQILGQKVEFLVSFYNNEISEKSEIFDDQFSVERPDGSNFTLKIRSTKLEDSAMYFCASSEAGAAGTQYFGPGTRLLVL.

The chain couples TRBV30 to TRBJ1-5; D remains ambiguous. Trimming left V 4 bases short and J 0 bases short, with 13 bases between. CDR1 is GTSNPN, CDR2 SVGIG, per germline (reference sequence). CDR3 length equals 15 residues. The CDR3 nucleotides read TGTGCCTGGACCCCGTGGGCAGCTAGCAATCAGCCCCAGCATTTT. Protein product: CAWTPWAASNQPQHF.

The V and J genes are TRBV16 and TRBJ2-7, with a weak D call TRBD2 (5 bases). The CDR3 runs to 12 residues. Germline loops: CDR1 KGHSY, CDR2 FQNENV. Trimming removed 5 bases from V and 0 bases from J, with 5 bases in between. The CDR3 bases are TGTGCCAGCAGCGGGAGCTCCTACGAGCAGTACTTC. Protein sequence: CASSGSSYEQYF.

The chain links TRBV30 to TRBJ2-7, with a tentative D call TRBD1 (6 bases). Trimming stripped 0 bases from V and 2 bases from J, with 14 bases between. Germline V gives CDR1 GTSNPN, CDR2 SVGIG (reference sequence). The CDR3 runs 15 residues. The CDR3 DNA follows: TGTGCCTGGAGTGTTGAGGCAGGGGCCACCTACGAGCAGTACTTC. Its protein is CAWSVEAGATYEQYF.

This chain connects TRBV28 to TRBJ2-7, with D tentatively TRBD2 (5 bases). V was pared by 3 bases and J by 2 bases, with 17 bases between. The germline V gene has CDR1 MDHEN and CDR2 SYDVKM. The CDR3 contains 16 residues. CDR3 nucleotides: TGTGCCAGCAGTTTGTTCGGGATTTCTCGCGCCTACGAGCAGTACTTC. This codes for CASSLFGISRAYEQYF.

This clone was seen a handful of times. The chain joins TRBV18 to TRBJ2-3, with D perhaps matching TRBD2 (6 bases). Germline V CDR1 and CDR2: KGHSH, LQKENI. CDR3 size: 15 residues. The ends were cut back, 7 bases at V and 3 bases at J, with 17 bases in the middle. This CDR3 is CASFAGGIGTDTQYF. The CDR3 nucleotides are TGTGCCAGCTTTGCCGGGGGAATTGGAACAGATACGCAGTATTTT.

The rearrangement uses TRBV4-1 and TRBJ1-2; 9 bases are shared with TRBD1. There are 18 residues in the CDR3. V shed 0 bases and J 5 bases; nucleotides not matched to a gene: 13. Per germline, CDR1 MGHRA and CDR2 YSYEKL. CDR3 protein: CASSQDNQDRGRGYGYTF. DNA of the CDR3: TGCGCCAGCAGCCAAGATAATCAGGACAGGGGCAGGGGGTATGGCTACACCTTC.

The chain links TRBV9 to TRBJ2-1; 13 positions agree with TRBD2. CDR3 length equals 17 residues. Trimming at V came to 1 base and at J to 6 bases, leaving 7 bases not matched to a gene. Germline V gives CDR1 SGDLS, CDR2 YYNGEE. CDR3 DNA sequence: TGTGCCAGCAGCGTACATACCGGGACTAGCGGGACCAATGAGCAGTTCTTC. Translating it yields CASSVHTGTSGTNEQFF. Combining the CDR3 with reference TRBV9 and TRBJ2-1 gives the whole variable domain DSGVTQTPKHLITATGQRVTLRCSPRSGDLSVYWYQQSLDQGLQFLIQYYNGEERAKGNILERFSAQQFPDLHSELNLSSLELGDSALYFCASSVHTGTSGTNEQFFGPGTRLTVL.

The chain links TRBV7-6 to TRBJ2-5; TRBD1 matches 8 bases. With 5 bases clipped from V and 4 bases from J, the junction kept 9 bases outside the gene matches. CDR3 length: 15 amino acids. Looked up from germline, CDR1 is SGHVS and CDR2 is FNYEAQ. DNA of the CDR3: TGTGCCAGCAGCCTCGATCTTACAGGGGGAGAGACCCAGTACTTC. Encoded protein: CASSLDLTGGETQYF.

The chain's CDR3 is CASRAPGDGQPQHF. The CDR3, as DNA: TGTGCCAGCAGAGCCCCCGGGGATGGTCAGCCCCAGCATTTT. This rearrangement joins TRBV6-5 to TRBJ1-5, with D uncertain. Looked up from germline, CDR1 is MNHEY and CDR2 is SVGAGI. The V end lost 6 bases, the J end lost 6 bases, and 15 bases lay between the germline ends. The CDR3 runs to 14 residues.

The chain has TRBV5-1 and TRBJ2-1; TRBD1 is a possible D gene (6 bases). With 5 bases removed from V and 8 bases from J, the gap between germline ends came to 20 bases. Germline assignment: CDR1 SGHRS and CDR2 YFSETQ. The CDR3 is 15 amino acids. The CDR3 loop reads CASSLTGTKGDEQFF. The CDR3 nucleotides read TGCGCCAGCAGTCTTACGGGGACAAAAGGAGATGAGCAGTTCTTC.

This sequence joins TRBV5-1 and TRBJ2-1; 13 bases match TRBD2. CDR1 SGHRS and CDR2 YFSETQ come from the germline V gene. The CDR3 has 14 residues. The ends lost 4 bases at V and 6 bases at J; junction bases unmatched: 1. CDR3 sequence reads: CASSRTSGSNEQFF. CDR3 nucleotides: TGCGCCAGCAGCCGGACTAGCGGGAGCAATGAGCAGTTCTTC.

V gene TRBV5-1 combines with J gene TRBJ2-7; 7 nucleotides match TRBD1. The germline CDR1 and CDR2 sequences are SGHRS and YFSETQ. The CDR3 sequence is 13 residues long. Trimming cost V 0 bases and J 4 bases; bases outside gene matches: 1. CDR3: CASSLDRGYEQYF. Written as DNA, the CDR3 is TGCGCCAGCAGCTTGGACAGGGGTTACGAGCAGTACTTC. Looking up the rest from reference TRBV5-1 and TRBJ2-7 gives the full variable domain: KAGVTQTPRYLIKTRGQQVTLSCSPISGHRSVSWYQQTPGQGLQFLFEYFSETQRNKGNFPGRFSGRQFSNSRSEMNVSTLELGDSALYLCASSLDRGYEQYFGPGTRLTVT.

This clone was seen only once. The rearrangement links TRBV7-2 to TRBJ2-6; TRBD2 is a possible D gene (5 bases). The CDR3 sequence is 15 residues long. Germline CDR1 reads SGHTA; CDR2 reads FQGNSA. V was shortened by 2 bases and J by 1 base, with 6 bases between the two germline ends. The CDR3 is CASSLWESGANVLTF. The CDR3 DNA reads TGTGCCAGCAGCTTATGGGAGTCTGGGGCCAACGTCCTGACTTTC.

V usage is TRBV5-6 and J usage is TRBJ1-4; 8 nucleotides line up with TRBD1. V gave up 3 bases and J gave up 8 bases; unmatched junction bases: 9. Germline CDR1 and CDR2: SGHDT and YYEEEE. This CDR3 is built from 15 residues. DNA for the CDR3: TGTGCCAGCAGCTCCGATCAGGGGGCGCGGGAAAAACTGTTTTTT. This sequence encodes CASSSDQGAREKLFF. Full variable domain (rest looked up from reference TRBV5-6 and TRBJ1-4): DAGVTQSPTHLIKTRGQQVTLRCSPKSGHDTVSWYQQALGQGPQFIFQYYEEEERQRGNFPDRFSGHQFPNYSSELNVNALLLGDSALYLCASSSDQGAREKLFFGSGTQLSVL.

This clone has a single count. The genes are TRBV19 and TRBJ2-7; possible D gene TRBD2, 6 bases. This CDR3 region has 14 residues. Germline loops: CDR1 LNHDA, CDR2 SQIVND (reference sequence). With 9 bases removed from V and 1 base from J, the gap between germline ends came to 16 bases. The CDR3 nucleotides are TGTGCCAGCAGCCCCAGCGGAGGGTCCTACGAGCAGTACTTC. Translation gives CASSPSGGSYEQYF.